This T cell receptor (beta chain) comes out of a study of T-cell memory formation after mild COVID-19. TCRdb reprocessed the 5' RACE reads via MiXCR and lists one record per CDR3 protein. The data hold around 200,000 distinct CDR3 sequences, with 9.5% observed a single time. The germline V gene has CDR1 SNHLY and CDR2 FYNNEI. CDR3 length: 12 amino acids. The V end was cut by 2 bases, the J end by 10 bases, with 11 bases between. This clonotype has only a few counts. The sequencing input was PBMCs or a T cell subset sorted from them (not recorded which). The receptor was derived from a man younger than 30 who had mild COVID-19 (a few samples of this study predate the infection). Cell type and time point are not known. The V call is TRBV2, the J call TRBJ1-1, with unresolved D. CDR3 amino acids: CASSESGERAFF. Here the CDR3 DNA reads TGTGCCAGCAGTGAATCGGGTGAAAGAGCTTTCTTT.